This TCR beta chain is drawn from a study of regulatory T cells in long-lasting Graves disease. Study overall: Persistent cases took antithyroid drugs over 5 years and stayed TSH receptor antibody positive. Findings of the study overall: Persistent Graves' patients showed a TCR diversity that was lower than that of newly diagnosed ones. In persistent patients, shared public clonotypes (more than 2,500) outnumbered those in new patients (around 1,000). Under persistent disease, TRBV28, TRBJ1-2 and TRBJ2-5 were used preferentially.

CDR1 and CDR2 (germline): SGHTA, FQGNSA. Deletions cut 6 bases from V and 5 bases from J, with 10 bases between. CDR3 size: 13 residues. Arm-PCR of CDR3 regions and iRepertoire HTBI primers were the basis on which TCR beta libraries were built. TCRdb passed the multiplex PCR reads through MiXCR, listing each CDR3 protein once. The table has under 350,000 distinct CDR3 sequences, around 23% seen once. The time point denotes: persistent/refractory GD, antithyroid drugs over 5 years with positive TRAb. The TCR library was made from RNA that had been extracted from PBMCs in TRIzol. This clonotype was seen a few times. The antigen is not known.

The sample here was peripheral blood mononuclear cells (PBMCs), taken when the disease was refractory, from a patient treated with antithyroid drugs. The clonotype was recovered from a female donor with Graves disease. J is TRBJ2-2 and V is TRBV7-2; possibly TRBD2 for D (6 bases). The CDR3 loop is CASRVGGTGELFF. In DNA form, the CDR3 reads TGTGCCAGCAGAGTAGGAGGGACCGGGGAGCTGTTTTTT.